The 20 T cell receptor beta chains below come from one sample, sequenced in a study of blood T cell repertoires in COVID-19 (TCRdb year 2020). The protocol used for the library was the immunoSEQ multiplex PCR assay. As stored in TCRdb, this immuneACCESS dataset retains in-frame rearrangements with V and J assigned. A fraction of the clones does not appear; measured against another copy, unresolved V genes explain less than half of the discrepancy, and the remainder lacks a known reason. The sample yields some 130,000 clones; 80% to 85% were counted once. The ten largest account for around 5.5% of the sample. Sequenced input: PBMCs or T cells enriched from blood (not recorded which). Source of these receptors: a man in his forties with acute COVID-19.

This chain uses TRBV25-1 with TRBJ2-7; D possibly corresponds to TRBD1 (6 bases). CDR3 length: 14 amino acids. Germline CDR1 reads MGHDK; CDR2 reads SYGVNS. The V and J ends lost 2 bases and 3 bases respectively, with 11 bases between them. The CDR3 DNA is TGTGCCAGCAGTGAAGGGACACTGGGCTACGAGCAGTACTTC. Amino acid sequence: CASSEGTLGYEQYF.

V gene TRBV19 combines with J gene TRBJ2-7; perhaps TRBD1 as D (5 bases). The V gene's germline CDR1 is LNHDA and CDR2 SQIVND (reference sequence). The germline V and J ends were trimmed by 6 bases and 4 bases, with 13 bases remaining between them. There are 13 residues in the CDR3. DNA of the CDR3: TGTGCCAGTAGCCCCGCCAGGGCTTACGAGCAGTACTTC. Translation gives CASSPARAYEQYF.

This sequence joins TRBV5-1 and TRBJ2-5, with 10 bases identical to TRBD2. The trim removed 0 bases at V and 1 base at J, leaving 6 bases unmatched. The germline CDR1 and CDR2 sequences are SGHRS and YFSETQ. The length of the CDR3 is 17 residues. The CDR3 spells CASSLGLAGEVQETQYF. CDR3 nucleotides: TGCGCCAGCAGCTTGGGGCTAGCGGGGGAAGTCCAAGAGACCCAGTACTTC. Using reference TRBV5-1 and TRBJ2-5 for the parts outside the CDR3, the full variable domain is KAGVTQTPRYLIKTRGQQVTLSCSPISGHRSVSWYQQTPGQGLQFLFEYFSETQRNKGNFPGRFSGRQFSNSRSEMNVSTLELGDSALYLCASSLGLAGEVQETQYFGPGTRLLVL.

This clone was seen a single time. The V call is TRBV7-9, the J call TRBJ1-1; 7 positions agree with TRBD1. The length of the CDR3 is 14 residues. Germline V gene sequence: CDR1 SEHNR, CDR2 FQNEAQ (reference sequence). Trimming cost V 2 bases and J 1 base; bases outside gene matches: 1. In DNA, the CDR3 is TGTGCCAGCAGCTTAAGGGACAGGAACACTGAAGCTTTCTTT. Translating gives CASSLRDRNTEAFF. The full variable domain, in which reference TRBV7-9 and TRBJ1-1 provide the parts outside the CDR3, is DTGVSQNPRHKITKRGQNVTFRCDPISEHNRLYWYRQTLGQGPEFLTYFQNEAQLEKSRLLSDRFSAERPKGSFSTLEIQRTEQGDSAMYLCASSLRDRNTEAFFGQGTRLTVV.

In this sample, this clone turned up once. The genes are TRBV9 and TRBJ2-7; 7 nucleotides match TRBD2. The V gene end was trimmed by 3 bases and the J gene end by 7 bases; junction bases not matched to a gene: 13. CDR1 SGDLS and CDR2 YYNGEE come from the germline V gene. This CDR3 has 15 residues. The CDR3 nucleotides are TGTGCCAGCAGCGCCCGGGGACTACCAGTTGGGGAGCAGTACTTC. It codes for CASSARGLPVGEQYF. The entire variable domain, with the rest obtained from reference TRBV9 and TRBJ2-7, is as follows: DSGVTQTPKHLITATGQRVTLRCSPRSGDLSVYWYQQSLDQGLQFLIQYYNGEERAKGNILERFSAQQFPDLHSELNLSSLELGDSALYFCASSARGLPVGEQYFGPGTRLTVT.

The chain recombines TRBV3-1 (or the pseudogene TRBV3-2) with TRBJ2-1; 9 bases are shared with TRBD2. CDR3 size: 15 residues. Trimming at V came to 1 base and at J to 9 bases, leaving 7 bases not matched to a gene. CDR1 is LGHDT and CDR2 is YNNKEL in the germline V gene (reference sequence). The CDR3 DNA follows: TGTGCCAGCAGCCAAGCCATTAGCGGGAGAATTGAGCAGTTCTTC. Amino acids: CASSQAISGRIEQFF.

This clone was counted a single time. The CDR3 region is CASSITGEAFF. CDR3 bases: TGTGCCAGTAGTATCACAGGGGAAGCTTTCTTT. V usage is TRBV19 and J usage is TRBJ1-1, with D perhaps TRBD1 (6 bases). The CDR3 runs to 11 residues. Germline CDR1 LNHDA, CDR2 SQIVND (reference sequence). Trimming stripped 3 bases from V and 8 bases from J, with 7 bases between. The full variable domain, rest sourced from reference TRBV19 and TRBJ1-1, is DGGITQSPKYLFRKEGQNVTLSCEQNLNHDAMYWYRQDPGQGLRLIYYSQIVNDFQKGDIAEGYSVSREKKESFPLTVTSAQKNPTAFYLCASSITGEAFFGQGTRLTVV.

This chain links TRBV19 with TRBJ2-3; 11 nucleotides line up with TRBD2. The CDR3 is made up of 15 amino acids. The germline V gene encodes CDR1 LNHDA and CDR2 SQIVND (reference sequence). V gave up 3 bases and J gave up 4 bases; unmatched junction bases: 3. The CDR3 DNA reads TGTGCCAGTAGTATGAGTAGCGGGGGGGCAGATACGCAGTATTTT. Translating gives CASSMSSGGADTQYF.

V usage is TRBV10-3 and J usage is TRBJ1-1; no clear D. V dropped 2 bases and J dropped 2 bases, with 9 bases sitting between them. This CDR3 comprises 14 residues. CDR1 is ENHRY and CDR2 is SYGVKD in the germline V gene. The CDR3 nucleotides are TGTGCCATCAGTGAGGATCGGAGAAACACTGAAGCTTTCTTT. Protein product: CAISEDRRNTEAFF.

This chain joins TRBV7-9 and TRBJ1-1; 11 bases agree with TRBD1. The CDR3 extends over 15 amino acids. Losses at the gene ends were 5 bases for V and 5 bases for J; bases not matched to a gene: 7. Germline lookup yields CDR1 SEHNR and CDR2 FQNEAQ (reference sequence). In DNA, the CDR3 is TGTGCCAGCAGCGGCGGACAGGGGGCTCGGACTGAAGCTTTCTTT. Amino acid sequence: CASSGGQGARTEAFF.

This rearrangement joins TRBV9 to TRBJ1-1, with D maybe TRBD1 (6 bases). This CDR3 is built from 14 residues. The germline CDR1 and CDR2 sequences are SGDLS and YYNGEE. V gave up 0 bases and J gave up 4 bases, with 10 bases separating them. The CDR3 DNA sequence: TGTGCCAGCAGCGTAGACAGGGAAGGCACTGAAGCTTTCTTT. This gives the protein CASSVDREGTEAFF. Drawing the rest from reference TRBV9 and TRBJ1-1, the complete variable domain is DSGVTQTPKHLITATGQRVTLRCSPRSGDLSVYWYQQSLDQGLQFLIQYYNGEERAKGNILERFSAQQFPDLHSELNLSSLELGDSALYFCASSVDREGTEAFFGQGTRLTVV.

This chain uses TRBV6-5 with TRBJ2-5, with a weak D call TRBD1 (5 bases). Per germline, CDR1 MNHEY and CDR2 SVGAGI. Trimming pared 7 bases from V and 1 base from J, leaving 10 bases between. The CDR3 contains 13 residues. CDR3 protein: CASTTGIQETQYF. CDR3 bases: TGTGCCAGCACCACAGGAATCCAAGAGACCCAGTACTTC.

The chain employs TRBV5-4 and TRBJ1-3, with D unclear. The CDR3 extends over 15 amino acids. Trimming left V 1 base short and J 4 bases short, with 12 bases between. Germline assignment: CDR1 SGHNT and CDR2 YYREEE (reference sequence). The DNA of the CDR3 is TGTGCCAGCAGCTTGTTTGGCGGGCAGGGAAACACCATATATTTT. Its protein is CASSLFGGQGNTIYF.

The CDR3 is CASSYSRVMEAFF. As DNA, the CDR3 is TGTGCCAGCAGTTACTCGCGGGTGATGGAAGCTTTCTTT. This chain joins TRBV6-2 or TRBV6-3 and TRBJ1-1; D is unclear. The CDR3 has 13 residues. With 0 bases removed from V and 8 bases from J, the gap between germline ends came to 10 bases. Germline V gene lookup returns CDR1 MNHEY and CDR2 SVGEGT.

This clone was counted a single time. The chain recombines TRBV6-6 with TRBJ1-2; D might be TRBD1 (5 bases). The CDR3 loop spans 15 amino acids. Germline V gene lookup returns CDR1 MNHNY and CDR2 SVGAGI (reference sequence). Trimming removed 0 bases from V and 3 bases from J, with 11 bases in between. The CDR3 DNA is TGTGCCAGCAGTTACTCTAGGGGCAAGTACTATGGCTACACCTTC. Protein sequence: CASSYSRGKYYGYTF.

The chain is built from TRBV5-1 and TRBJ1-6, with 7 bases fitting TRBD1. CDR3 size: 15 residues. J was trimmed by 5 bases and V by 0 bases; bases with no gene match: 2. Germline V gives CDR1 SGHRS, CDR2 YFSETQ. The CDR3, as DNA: TGCGCCAGCAGCTTGGAGGGACAGAATAATTCACCCCTCCACTTT. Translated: CASSLEGQNNSPLHF.

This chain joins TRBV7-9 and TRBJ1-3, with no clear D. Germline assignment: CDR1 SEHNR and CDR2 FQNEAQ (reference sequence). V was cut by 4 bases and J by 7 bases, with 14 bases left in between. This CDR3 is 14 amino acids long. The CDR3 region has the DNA TGTGCCAGCAGCTCGCTAGGCTTTCGGAACACCATATATTTT. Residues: CASSSLGFRNTIYF.

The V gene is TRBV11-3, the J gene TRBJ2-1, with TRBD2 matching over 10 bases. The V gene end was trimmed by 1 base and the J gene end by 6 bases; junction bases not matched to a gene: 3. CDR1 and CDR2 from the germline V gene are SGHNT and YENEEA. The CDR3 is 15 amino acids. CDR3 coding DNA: TGTGCCAGCAGCTTAGGGACTAGCGGTGTCAATGAGCAGTTCTTC. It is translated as CASSLGTSGVNEQFF.

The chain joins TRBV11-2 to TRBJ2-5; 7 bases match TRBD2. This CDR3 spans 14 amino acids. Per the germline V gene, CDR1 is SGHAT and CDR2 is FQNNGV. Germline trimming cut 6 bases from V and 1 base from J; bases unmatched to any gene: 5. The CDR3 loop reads CASSSSGPQETQYF. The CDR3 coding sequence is TGTGCCAGCAGTTCTAGCGGACCCCAAGAGACCCAGTACTTC.

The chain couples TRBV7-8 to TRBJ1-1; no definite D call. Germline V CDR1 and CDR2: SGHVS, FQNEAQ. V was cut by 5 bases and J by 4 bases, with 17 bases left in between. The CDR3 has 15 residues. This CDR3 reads CASSPLVVLGTEAFF. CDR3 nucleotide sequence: TGTGCCAGCAGCCCCTTGGTGGTACTAGGCACTGAAGCTTTCTTT.